A single sample gave rise to the 4 T cell receptor beta chains below, sequenced in a study of beta chain features in type 1 diabetes. The entirety of the isolated RNA underwent reverse transcription, so expressed TCRB transcripts were sequenced. Generated by immunoSEQ multiplex PCR, the TCRdb table keeps only in-frame clones and is missing some. The data hold about 620,000 clones, with roughly 16% observed a single time. The sample comprised naive CD4+ T cells from blood. These receptors were obtained from a man aged 18 to 29 in good health.

The rearrangement uses TRBV7-9 and TRBJ2-7; 7 nucleotides agree with TRBD1. The length of the CDR3 is 16 residues. Germline assignment: CDR1 SEHNR and CDR2 FQNEAQ (reference sequence). The V gene end was trimmed by 3 bases and the J gene end by 2 bases; junction bases not matched to a gene: 10. CDR3 nucleotides: TGTGCCAGCAGCTTTTCGAGGACAGGTGTTACCTACGAGCAGTACTTC. It yields the protein CASSFSRTGVTYEQYF.

The chain joins TRBV7-2 to TRBJ2-7; 11 bases are shared with TRBD1. Germline trimming cut 1 base from V and 3 bases from J; bases unmatched to any gene: 5. Germline V lookup: CDR1 SGHTA, CDR2 FQGNSA. The CDR3 runs 16 residues. The CDR3 region is CASSLEGTGGIYEQYF. The CDR3 DNA follows: TGTGCCAGCAGCTTAGAGGGGACAGGGGGGATCTACGAGCAGTACTTC.

The V gene is TRBV18, the J gene TRBJ1-6; TRBD1 matches 8 bases. The CDR3 extends over 14 amino acids. Germline V CDR1 and CDR2: KGHSH, LQKENI. The V gene end was trimmed by 1 base and the J gene end by 10 bases; junction bases not matched to a gene: 3. Here the CDR3 DNA reads TGTGCCAGCTCACCACTCGACAGGGGCTCACCCCTCCACTTT. It codes for CASSPLDRGSPLHF.

The CDR3 here is CASSLSVQGNQPQHF. In nucleotides, the CDR3 is TGTGCCAGCAGTTTATCGGTACAGGGCAATCAGCCCCAGCATTTT. The chain combines TRBV28 with TRBJ1-5; possible D gene TRBD1, 5 bases. The V and J ends lost 1 base and 2 bases respectively, with 9 bases between them. The CDR3 runs 15 residues. Germline-derived CDR1 and CDR2 are MDHEN and SYDVKM.